This TCR beta chain was obtained from a study of T cells after yellow fever vaccination (dated by TCRdb to about 2019). Regarding the study in general: Libraries from fractions with low cell numbers were prepared with the SMART-Seq v4 Ultra Low Input RNA kit. Two healthy male donors, one aged 18 to 29 and one aged 30 to 40 years, made up the cohort. To follow T-cell clones before and after primary and booster YFV17D yellow fever vaccination, bulk TCR alpha and beta repertoires were sequenced over time. Blood was collected at multiple timepoints before and after primary and secondary immunization, and bulk PBMC replicates and cell subsets were isolated. Overall study results and their limits: FACS-sorted repertoires could contain abundant contaminating clonotypes from the bulk population, so computational filtering was required. The study included only a couple of donors, which limits how far the findings can be generalized. After the booster, most of the clones that had expanded following primary vaccination were detected again (around 97% of CD4 and more than 85% of CD8), which suggests that memory was broadly maintained. A small share of clonotypes occurred in both CD4 and CD8 compartments, likely arising from convergent recombination. The secondary T-cell response was weaker than the primary response but faster, peaking on day 5 instead of day 15.

Cut back by 7 bases and 4 bases, the V and J ends lie 10 bases apart. Per the germline V gene, MGHDK is the CDR1 and SYGVNS is the CDR2. The CDR3 contains 13 residues, cysteine and phenylalanine counted. Only the CDR3 region is kept as DNA, spanning 39 bases read in frame from base 1. TCR cDNA was synthesized by 5'RACE template switching, through which a universal primer site and unique molecular identifiers were introduced. Priming for cDNA synthesis came from both the TCR alpha and TCR beta constant segments. Two PCR steps were used to amplify libraries, with sample barcodes and sequencing adapters being added in the second step. Sequencing of libraries was done on Illumina HiSeq 2500 (2x100 bp) or NovaSeq (2x150 bp). For the original study's pipeline: Reads were demultiplexed and collapsed into UMI consensus sequences with MIGEC, and V(D)J alignment was performed with MiXCR. Clonotypes responding to the vaccine were identified with edgeR on replicate PBMC samples, with the criteria of FDR below 0.01 and a log2 fold change above 5 up to day 15. Bulk clonotypes were assigned CD4 or CD8 identity according to which sequenced CD4 or CD8 repertoire held them at higher abundance. The public sequencing data were trimmed at Q25 with fastp and processed into clonotypes with MiXCR by TCRdb, which kept only in-frame beta chains. Each record represents a unique CDR3 protein, reported with the most common genes and DNA among its rows. It is TCRdb's table, rather than the study itself, that gives the V and J calls and clone size. The table for this sample lists a few hundred thousand distinct CDR3 sequences; roughly 21% of them were counted only once. Approximately 15% of the sample comes from the top ten.

The treatment or condition label corresponds to: live attenuated yellow fever vaccine strain. Two biological replicates of bulk PBMCs were collected at each blood-draw timepoint. A standard Ficoll-Paque protocol was used to isolate PBMCs from peripheral blood. TriZol was used to extract RNA from bulk PBMCs, CD4 and CD8 fractions, and dextramer-positive and dextramer-negative fractions. Worth noting for this clonotype: The antigen it binds to is not known. Per-nucleotide qualities are absent, and no much larger clonotype sits a single base away.

The chain employs TRBV25-1 and TRBJ2-2, with no D gene named confidently. The receptor's source is a man younger than 40 who received the YFV17D yellow fever vaccine. This specimen was PBMCs, taken 15 days after the yellow fever booster vaccination. The CDR3 protein sequence reads: CASMKLSTGELFF. The DNA sequence reads TGTGCCAGCATGAAGTTGAGCACCGGGGAGCTGTTTTTT. This CDR3, with the reference TRBV25-1 and TRBJ2-2 proteins standing in past its ends, gives the full variable domain EADIYQTPRYLVIGTGKKITLECSQTMGHDKMYWYQQDPGMELHLIHYSYGVNSTEKGDLSSESTVSRIRTEHFPLTLESARPSHTSQYLCASMKLSTGELFFGEGSRLTVL.